These 6 T cell receptor beta chains came from one sample sequenced in a study of blood T cell repertoires in COVID-19. TCRdb keeps only in-frame clones here, not all; method: immunoSEQ multiplex PCR. The table shows roughly 50,000 clones, with roughly 90% occurring only once. Sequenced material: peripheral blood. The receptor source for this set is a middle-aged man with acute or convalescent COVID-19.

The chain has TRBV30 and TRBJ2-4; D may be TRBD2 (6 bases). The germline gives CDR1 GTSNPN, CDR2 SVGIG (reference sequence). The V gene lost 3 bases and the J gene lost 5 bases, with 8 bases spanning the gap. The CDR3 loop spans 12 amino acids. DNA of the CDR3: TGTGCCTGGAGACCGGGAGAAAACATTCAGTACTTC. Its protein is CAWRPGENIQYF.

Worth noting for this clone: The germline gene is not matched at one end of the junction; a read error may be the cause. The rearrangement uses TRBV6-2 or TRBV6-3 and TRBJ2-7, with 10 bases that match TRBD1. The V gene's germline CDR1 is MNHEY and CDR2 SVGEGT. This CDR3 is built from 18 residues. The CDR3 nucleotides are TGTGCCAGCAGTCCATATTATCCGCCCATACAAGGGACAGGGGCTGGGAACTTC. Amino acids: CASSPYYPPIQGTGAGNF.

The rearrangement joins TRBV7-9 to TRBJ2-5, with D possibly matching TRBD2 (7 bases). The V end was cut by 4 bases, the J end by 4 bases, with 19 bases between. Germline CDR1 is SEHNR and CDR2 is FQNEAQ (reference sequence). CDR3 length: 16 residues. CDR3 sequence reads: CASSSPPGGAGETQYF. The CDR3 region has the DNA TGTGCCAGCAGCTCACCGCCGGGGGGCGCCGGAGAGACCCAGTACTTC.

CDR3 DNA: TGTGCCAGCAGCTTGGACCTAGCGGGAGCAGATACGCAGTATTTT. It specifies CASSLDLAGADTQYF. V is TRBV5-4 and J is TRBJ2-3; 10 bases agree with TRBD2. The ends lost 0 bases at V and 4 bases at J; junction bases unmatched: 2. Germline V CDR1 and CDR2: SGHNT, YYREEE (reference sequence). This CDR3 contains 15 residues.

The chain recombines TRBV7-2 with TRBJ2-5, with 7 positions matching TRBD2. Trimming at V came to 0 bases and at J to 10 bases, leaving 17 bases not matched to a gene. CDR3 length: 17 residues. Looked up from germline, CDR1 is SGHTA and CDR2 is FQGNSA. CDR3 nucleotides: TGTGCCAGCAGCTTAGCGCCCACTGGCGGGGGATCAATCCACCAGTACTTC. Protein product: CASSLAPTGGGSIHQYF.

The J gene is TRBJ1-2, the V gene TRBV4-3, with TRBD1 matching over 10 bases. With V trimmed by 0 bases and J by 3 bases, 10 bases remained unmatched. This CDR3 spans 18 amino acids. The germline CDR1 and CDR2 sequences are LGHNA and YSLEER. The DNA for the CDR3 is TGCGCCAGCAGCCAAGATCACCCGGGACAGGGGACCCACTATGGCTACACCTTC. Protein sequence: CASSQDHPGQGTHYGYTF.